Listed here are 20 T cell receptor beta chains from one sample, sequenced in a study of cytomegalovirus exposure and HLA in healthy donors. Vbeta (60) and Jbeta (13) primers were used in the PCR. Libraries were prepared by immunoSEQ multiplex PCR; TCRdb keeps only in-frame clonotypes and omits some of them. The sample contains approximately 150,000 clones, around 80% of which appear only once. The sample taken for sequencing was PBMCs. These TCRs come from a woman aged 25-40 years in good health and CMV-seropositive.

V and J are TRBV10-3 and TRBJ2-6; D perhaps matches TRBD2 (5 bases). V was clipped by 3 bases and J by 1 base, with 7 bases between them. The CDR3 has 15 residues. Germline CDR1 and CDR2: ENHRY and SYGVKD. This CDR3 is CAISETGSGANVLTF. In DNA, the CDR3 is TGTGCCATCAGTGAAACGGGATCTGGGGCCAACGTCCTGACTTTC.

A note on this clone: Its ends do not fully match the called genes, so a read error is possible. V gene TRBV11-3 combines with J gene TRBJ2-7; D is undetermined. The CDR3 sequence is 13 residues long. Germline CDR1 reads SGHNT; CDR2 reads YENEEA. DNA for the CDR3: TGTGCCAGCAGCCTAGACACCCTAGGCGAGCAGTACTTC. It specifies CASSLDTLGEQYF.

The chain couples TRBV4-1 to TRBJ1-4; 7 bases match TRBD1. The CDR3 spans 17 residues. V lost 1 base, J lost 0 bases, and 5 bases stayed unmatched. Germline assignment: CDR1 MGHRA and CDR2 YSYEKL. The CDR3 DNA reads as TGCGCCAGCAGCCAAGGGACAGGATACTCAACTAATGAAAAACTGTTTTTT. As protein: CASSQGTGYSTNEKLFF.

This sequence joins TRBV9 and TRBJ2-1, with a tentative D call TRBD1 (6 bases). Germline V gene data show CDR1 as SGDLS and CDR2 as YYNGEE. The CDR3 extends over 13 amino acids. Trimming took 3 bases from V and 5 from J, leaving 9 bases between them. This CDR3 is CASSDGQNNEQFF. The CDR3 region has the DNA TGTGCCAGCAGCGATGGACAGAACAATGAGCAGTTCTTC.

The DNA for the CDR3 is TGTGCCAGTACAAAAGCGGGAGGAGCTTACGAGCAGTACTTC. Translated: CASTKAGGAYEQYF. The chain couples TRBV19 to TRBJ2-7; 9 bases align to TRBD2. Germline CDR1 reads LNHDA; CDR2 reads SQIVND (reference sequence). The CDR3 consists of 14 residues. J lost 4 bases, V lost 7 bases, and 8 bases had no gene match.

The chain joins TRBV6-1 to TRBJ2-7, with D perhaps TRBD2 (6 bases). The V and J ends lost 8 bases and 1 base respectively, with 15 bases between them. CDR1 MNHNS and CDR2 SASEGT come from the germline V gene. This CDR3 is built from 14 residues. Here the CDR3 reads CASEMGGLSYEQYF. The CDR3 nucleotides read TGTGCCAGCGAGATGGGGGGTTTATCCTACGAGCAGTACTTC.

The chain is built from TRBV6-1 and TRBJ1-5, with TRBD1 identical over 7 bases. V was pared by 0 bases and J by 1 base, with 3 bases of the junction left unmatched. CDR1 MNHNS and CDR2 SASEGT come from the germline V gene. There are 16 residues in the CDR3. The CDR3 DNA is TGTGCCAGCAGTGAAGCGGCAGGGGGGAGCAATCAGCCCCAGCATTTT. Protein sequence: CASSEAAGGSNQPQHF.

The J gene is TRBJ2-3, the V gene TRBV10-3; TRBD2 aligns across 7 bases. With V trimmed by 5 bases and J by 4 bases, 0 bases remained unmatched. The CDR3 totals 12 residues. Looked up from germline, CDR1 is ENHRY and CDR2 is SYGVKD. The CDR3: CAISREADTQYF. In nucleotides, the CDR3 is TGTGCCATCAGTCGGGAGGCAGATACGCAGTATTTT.

The chain is built from TRBV11-3 and TRBJ2-7; 11 bases are a match to TRBD1. The CDR3 spans 15 residues. The V and J ends lost 5 bases and 3 bases, in that order; junction bases with no gene match: 6. Germline assignment: CDR1 SGHNT and CDR2 YENEEA. DNA for the CDR3: TGTGCCAGCAGCCCCCCGGGACAGGGGGTCTACGAGCAGTACTTC. It translates to CASSPPGQGVYEQYF.

The chain has TRBV18 and TRBJ1-1, with a tentative D call TRBD1 (6 bases). V lost 6 bases to trimming and J lost 3 bases, with 17 bases between them. Germline loops: CDR1 KGHSH, CDR2 LQKENI. The CDR3 is 15 amino acids. The CDR3 bases are TGTGCCAGCTCCCGGCTACAGGGCTCGCACACTGAAGCTTTCTTT. Its protein is CASSRLQGSHTEAFF.

To note about this clone: The same CDR3 also results from other DNA sequences found in this sample. This chain connects TRBV28 to TRBJ2-7; D possibly corresponds to TRBD1 (6 bases). The CDR3 is made up of 13 amino acids. Trimming took off 2 bases at V and 3 bases at J, with 8 bases between the two ends. Per the germline V gene, CDR1 is MDHEN and CDR2 is SYDVKM. The CDR3 loop reads CASSLPQGYEQYF. In DNA, the CDR3 is TGTGCCAGCAGTTTACCACAGGGCTACGAGCAGTACTTC.

This rearrangement joins TRBV15 to TRBJ2-7, with 7 bases fitting TRBD2. Unmatched junction bases numbered 5, after V lost 1 base and J lost 2 bases. This CDR3 spans 15 amino acids. Germline V CDR1 and CDR2: LNHNV, YYDKDF (reference sequence). CDR3 sequence: CATSRGGTTPYEQYF. CDR3 coding DNA: TGTGCCACCAGCAGAGGCGGGACTACGCCCTACGAGCAGTACTTC.

The chain employs TRBV15 and TRBJ2-1, with 7 bases lining up with TRBD2. The germline V gene encodes CDR1 LNHNV and CDR2 YYDKDF (reference sequence). V shed 5 bases, J shed 5 bases, and the junction held 12 bases outside the gene matches. The CDR3 contains 16 residues. The DNA for the CDR3 is TGTGCCACCAGCCCAGATCTAGCGGACTTCAACAATGAGCAGTTCTTC. This codes for CATSPDLADFNNEQFF. Variable domain in full (rest from reference TRBV15 and TRBJ2-1): DAMVIQNPRYQVTQFGKPVTLSCSQTLNHNVMYWYQQKSSQAPKLLFHYYDKDFNNEADTPDNFQSRRPNTSFCFLDIRSPGLGDTAMYLCATSPDLADFNNEQFFGPGTRLTVL.

This chain uses TRBV5-4 with TRBJ1-1; 8 bases are shared with TRBD1. The germline CDR1 and CDR2 sequences are SGHNT and YYREEE (reference sequence). This CDR3 is 14 amino acids long. V was pared by 1 base and J by 3 bases, with 2 bases of the junction left unmatched. The CDR3 bases are TGTGCCAGCAGCTTGCCAGGGGGCCACACTGAAGCTTTCTTT. Its translation is CASSLPGGHTEAFF.

V is TRBV7-9 and J is TRBJ2-1, with TRBD2 identical over 10 bases. Trimming cost V 1 base and J 8 bases; bases outside gene matches: 8. The CDR3 is made up of 16 amino acids. Germline values: CDR1 SEHNR, CDR2 FQNEAQ (reference sequence). This CDR3 reads CASSLGLAGAVHEQFF. The CDR3, as DNA: TGTGCCAGCAGCTTAGGCCTAGCGGGAGCTGTGCATGAGCAGTTCTTC. Full variable domain (missing parts from reference TRBV7-9 and TRBJ2-1): DTGVSQNPRHKITKRGQNVTFRCDPISEHNRLYWYRQTLGQGPEFLTYFQNEAQLEKSRLLSDRFSAERPKGSFSTLEIQRTEQGDSAMYLCASSLGLAGAVHEQFFGPGTRLTVL.

The genes are TRBV11-3 and TRBJ2-7; possibly TRBD1 for D (6 bases). The V end lost 2 bases, the J end lost 1 base, and 12 bases lay between the germline ends. The CDR3 runs to 15 residues. Germline values: CDR1 SGHNT, CDR2 YENEEA. CDR3: CASSLSGTPSYEQYF. As DNA, the CDR3 is TGTGCCAGCAGCTTATCGGGGACACCTTCCTACGAGCAGTACTTC.

The chain links TRBV11-3 to TRBJ2-3; D is undetermined. Germline CDR1 SGHNT, CDR2 YENEEA. The CDR3 totals 15 residues. The V gene lost 2 bases and the J gene lost 1 base, with 10 bases spanning the gap. CDR3: CASSLSSGGTDTQYF. The CDR3 DNA follows: TGTGCCAGCAGCTTATCTAGTGGAGGCACAGATACGCAGTATTTT.

This clone was seen only a few times. The genes are TRBV6-5 and TRBJ2-1, with 14 bases that match TRBD2. V lost 4 bases and J lost 10; bases outside the gene matches: 9. CDR1 and CDR2 from the germline V gene are MNHEY and SVGAGI. This CDR3 region has 16 residues. CDR3 loop: CASSSDMGLAGDEQFF. The CDR3 nucleotides are TGTGCCAGCAGTTCCGATATGGGACTAGCGGGAGACGAGCAGTTCTTC.

The chain employs TRBV2 and TRBJ2-5; unclear D gene. This CDR3 comprises 11 residues. Germline V gene sequence: CDR1 SNHLY, CDR2 FYNNEI. Deletions cut 4 bases from V and 5 bases from J, with 5 bases between. Here the CDR3 reads CASSGRETQYF. Written as DNA, the CDR3 is TGTGCCAGCAGTGGGCGGGAGACCCAGTACTTC. Based on the CDR3 plus reference TRBV2 and TRBJ2-5, the full variable domain is EPEVTQTPSHQVTQMGQEVILRCVPISNHLYFYWYRQILGQKVEFLVSFYNNEISEKSEIFDDQFSVERPDGSNFTLKIRSTKLEDSAMYFCASSGRETQYFGPGTRLLVL.

This chain connects TRBV6-5 to TRBJ2-7, with 7 bases matching TRBD1. The trim removed 2 bases at V and 3 bases at J, leaving 7 bases unmatched. Germline V lookup: CDR1 MNHEY, CDR2 SVGAGI. The CDR3 length is 15 residues. CDR3 residues: CASSYSRAGGYEQYF. In nucleotides, the CDR3 is TGTGCCAGCAGTTACAGTAGGGCAGGGGGCTACGAGCAGTACTTC.